The present T cell receptor beta chain was sequenced within a study of human T cells and chemical hapten exposure. Study-level information: Sensitization was performed using 2% DPC on an approximately 2 cm by approximately 2 cm upper inner arm skin site. All patients underwent weekly scalp dosing with diphenylcyclopropenone for the full approximately 25-week study. Findings and caveats of the study: Correlating positively with patch test score were the PT1 expanded TCR counts.

TCRdb redid the calling of the RACE reads with MiXCR, one entry per CDR3 protein. The sample holds some 190,000 distinct CDR3 sequences, about a fifth seen once. This clonotype was recorded a few times. Its antigen remains unknown. Time point meaning: patch test 1, 2 weeks after DPC sensitization. The treatment denotes: therapeutic diphenylcyclopropenone sensitization with weekly scalp DPC. Unfractionated whole blood yielded the extracted total RNA. V was trimmed by 4 bases and J by 6 bases, leaving 20 bases between them. The germline CDR1 and CDR2 sequences are MNHNS and SASEGT. This CDR3 has 16 amino acids.

The material was whole blood, obtained in connection with sensitization to the hapten diphenylcyclopropenone (DPC). The gene calls are TRBV6-1 and TRBJ2-3; D assignment may be TRBD1 or TRBD2 (5 bases each). This receptor was obtained from a woman aged 45-65 years with alopecia areata. Some clones in this sample may be carry-over from other donors' samples. The CDR3 DNA reads TGTGCCAGCAGTGGGAGTCGGTCCCAGGGAGACGATACGCAGTATTTT. This codes for CASSGSRSQGDDTQYF.